This T cell receptor beta chain is from a study of cytomegalovirus exposure and HLA in healthy donors. General study results and limits: According to the study, 150 to 200 TCR beta chains were cytomegalovirus-associated.

Profiled with immunoSEQ multiplex PCR; TCRdb holds only in-frame clones, not every one. The sample has a few hundred thousand clones; 80% to 85% are singletons. A roughly 120-subject validation cohort, separate from the approximately 670-subject first cohort, supplied the donors. On this clone: Its specificity is not known.

CDR3 length: 17 residues. Germline V lookup: CDR1 MGHDK, CDR2 SYGVNS. With 0 bases clipped from V and 7 bases from J, the junction kept 11 bases outside the gene matches. Sequenced sample: PBMCs. This chain uses TRBV25-1 with TRBJ1-2; TRBD1 matches 10 bases. This TCR came from a woman in her twenties or thirties in good health and CMV-seropositive. DNA of the CDR3: TGTGCCAGCAGTGAATACGTTAGGGGACAGGGGATTAGTGGCTACACCTTC. Its translation: CASSEYVRGQGISGYTF.